The T cell receptor beta chain described here comes from a study of patients and donors after allogeneic stem cell transplantation. Each CDR3 protein gets one entry after TCRdb re-called the RT-PCR reads with MiXCR. The repertoire includes about a million distinct CDR3 sequences, roughly 18% of them detected once, and around 6% sits in the top ten. This clonotype occurred a few times. This CDR3 is 16 amino acids long. Trimming took 5 bases from V and 3 from J; bases not matched to a gene: 13. The TCR sequence derives from a human donor who was either an allogeneic HSCT recipient or a stem cell or donor lymphocyte infusion donor (not recorded which). It is not recorded whose cells these are; they may come from a transplant donor. The chain couples TRBV12-3 or TRBV12-4 to TRBJ2-7, with 7 bases that match TRBD1. The specimen was blood, either unsorted or a sorted T cell fraction (not recorded which). DNA for the CDR3: TGTGCCAGCAGTCCACTCGGACAGGACGGGCTCTACGAGCAGTACTTC. As protein: CASSPLGQDGLYEQYF.